This T cell receptor beta chain was identified in a study of blood T cell repertoires in COVID-19. Study context: Some COVID-19 samples were acute and others convalescent; all came from the United States, Italy and Spain. From T cells, B-cell-depleted T cells, or PBMCs came the material, which was cDNA or gDNA.

With V trimmed by 4 bases and J by 0 bases, 11 bases remained unmatched. CDR1 is SEHNR, CDR2 FQNEAQ, per germline (reference sequence). The length of the CDR3 is 17 residues. As originally analysed: By means of reference gene primer amplification, nucleated cell counts were estimated. Sequencing used immunoSEQ multiplex PCR; TCRdb keeps in-frame clones, though not all of them. V, J and clone size are taken as reported in that table, and D and trimming were inferred from the DNA itself. The sample has 200,000 to 250,000 clones, roughly 80% seen once. The chain uses TRBV7-9 and TRBJ1-1, with TRBD1 matching 7 bases. Source material: peripheral blood. This TCR was recovered from a woman aged 45 to 65 with acute or convalescent COVID-19. CDR3 residues: CASSYIRGAPLNTEAFF. CDR3 coding DNA: TGTGCCAGCAGCTATATCAGGGGGGCACCGTTGAACACTGAAGCTTTCTTT.